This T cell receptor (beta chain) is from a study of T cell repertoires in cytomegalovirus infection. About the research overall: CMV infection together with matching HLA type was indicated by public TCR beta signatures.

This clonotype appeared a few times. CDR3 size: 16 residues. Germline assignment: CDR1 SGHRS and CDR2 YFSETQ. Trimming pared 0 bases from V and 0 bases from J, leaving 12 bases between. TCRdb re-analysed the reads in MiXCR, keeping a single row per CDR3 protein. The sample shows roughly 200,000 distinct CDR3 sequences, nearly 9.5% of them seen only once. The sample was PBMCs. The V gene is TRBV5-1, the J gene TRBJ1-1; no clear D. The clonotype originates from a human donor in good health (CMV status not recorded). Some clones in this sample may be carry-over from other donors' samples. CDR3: CASSLGAGRMNTEAFF. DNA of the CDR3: TGCGCCAGCAGCTTGGGGGCAGGTCGAATGAACACTGAAGCTTTCTTT.